Each of the 5 T cell receptor beta chains below was sequenced from the same sample in a study of T cells in Graves' hyperthyroidism and ophthalmopathy. The CDR3 regions of TCR beta were amplified from RNA transcripts. HTBI primers were used for first-round RT-PCR of the TCR CDR3. TCRdb itself ran the multiplex PCR reads through MiXCR, one entry per CDR3 protein. The table has 250,000 to 300,000 distinct CDR3 sequences, around 15% seen once. The sample taken for sequencing was blood. Every receptor here comes from an older woman with Graves' ophthalmopathy.

With respect to this clonotype: A single base separates this from a much larger clone, so it may be a read error. This chain links TRBV27 with TRBJ2-7; the D gene is possibly TRBD2 (5 bases). Germline loops: CDR1 MNHEY, CDR2 SMNVEV (reference sequence). CDR3 length: 15 amino acids. The ends were cut back, 3 bases at V and 2 bases at J, with 14 bases in the middle. The CDR3 loop is CASSLMGSGAYEQYF. DNA for the CDR3: TGTGCCAGCAGTTTGATGGGGAGCGGAGCCTACGAGCAGTACTTC.

This clonotype was seen at least ten times. This rearrangement joins TRBV28 to TRBJ2-7; the match to TRBD1 covers 7 bases. This CDR3 has 14 amino acids. From germline, CDR1 is MDHEN and CDR2 SYDVKM. The trim removed 8 bases at V and 1 base at J, leaving 8 bases unmatched. The CDR3 here is CASSTGTASYEQYF. The CDR3 region has the DNA TGTGCCAGCTCCACGGGGACAGCTTCCTACGAGCAGTACTTC. Full variable domain (missing parts from reference TRBV28 and TRBJ2-7): DVKVTQSSRYLVKRTGEKVFLECVQDMDHENMFWYRQDPGLGLRLIYFSYDVKMKEKGDIPEGYSVSREKKERFSLILESASTNQTSMYLCASSTGTASYEQYFGPGTRLTVT.

The table lists this clonotype with a few counts. The chain employs TRBV20-1 and TRBJ1-3; 10 bases agree with TRBD1. V was pared by 1 base and J by 4 bases, with 10 bases of the junction left unmatched. CDR3 length: 17 residues. Germline CDR1 and CDR2: DFQATT and SNEGSKA (reference sequence). The CDR3 sequence: CSARGVGQGVSGNTIYF. CDR3 DNA sequence: TGCAGTGCTAGAGGCGTAGGACAGGGGGTTTCCGGAAACACCATATATTTT.

J is TRBJ1-6 and V is TRBV5-1; D gene unclear. Trimming shortened V by 4 bases and J by 9 bases, and 11 bases separated the two germline ends. Germline assignment: CDR1 SGHRS and CDR2 YFSETQ. The CDR3 covers 13 residues. The CDR3 DNA is TGCGCCAGCAGCCCTACTCAGAGTTCACCCCTCCACTTT. Translation gives CASSPTQSSPLHF.

This clonotype was picked up one time. This chain joins TRBV19 and TRBJ1-3; possible D gene TRBD1, 6 bases. The CDR3 covers 12 residues. V was cut by 8 bases and J by 2 bases, with 7 bases left in between. CDR1 and CDR2 (germline): LNHDA, SQIVND (reference sequence). CDR3 DNA sequence: TGTGCCAGTCGGACAGCTGGAAACACCATATATTTT. This encodes CASRTAGNTIYF.